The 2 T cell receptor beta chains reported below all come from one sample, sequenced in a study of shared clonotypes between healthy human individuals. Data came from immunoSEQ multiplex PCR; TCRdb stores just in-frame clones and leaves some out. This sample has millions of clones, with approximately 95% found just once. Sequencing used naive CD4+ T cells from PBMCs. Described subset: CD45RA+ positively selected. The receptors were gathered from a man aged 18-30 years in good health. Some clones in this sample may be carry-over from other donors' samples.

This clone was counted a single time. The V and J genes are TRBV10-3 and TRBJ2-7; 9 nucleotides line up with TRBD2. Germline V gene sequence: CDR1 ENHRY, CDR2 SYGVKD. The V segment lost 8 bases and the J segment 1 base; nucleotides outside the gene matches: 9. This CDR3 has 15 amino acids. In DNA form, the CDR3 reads TGTGCCATCGCATCCCGGACTAGCGTATCCTACGAGCAGTACTTC. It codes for CAIASRTSVSYEQYF.

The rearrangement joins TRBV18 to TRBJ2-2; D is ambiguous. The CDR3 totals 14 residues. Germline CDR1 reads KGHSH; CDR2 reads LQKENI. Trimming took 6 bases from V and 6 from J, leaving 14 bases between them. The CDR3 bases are TGTGCCAGCTCGGCAATTCAGGTTCCCGGGGAGCTGTTTTTT. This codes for CASSAIQVPGELFF. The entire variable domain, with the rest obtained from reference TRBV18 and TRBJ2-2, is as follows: NAGVMQNPRHLVRRRGQEARLRCSPMKGHSHVYWYRQLPEEGLKFMVYLQKENIIDESGMPKERFSAEFPKEGPSILRIQQVVRGDSAAYFCASSAIQVPGELFFGEGSRLTVL.